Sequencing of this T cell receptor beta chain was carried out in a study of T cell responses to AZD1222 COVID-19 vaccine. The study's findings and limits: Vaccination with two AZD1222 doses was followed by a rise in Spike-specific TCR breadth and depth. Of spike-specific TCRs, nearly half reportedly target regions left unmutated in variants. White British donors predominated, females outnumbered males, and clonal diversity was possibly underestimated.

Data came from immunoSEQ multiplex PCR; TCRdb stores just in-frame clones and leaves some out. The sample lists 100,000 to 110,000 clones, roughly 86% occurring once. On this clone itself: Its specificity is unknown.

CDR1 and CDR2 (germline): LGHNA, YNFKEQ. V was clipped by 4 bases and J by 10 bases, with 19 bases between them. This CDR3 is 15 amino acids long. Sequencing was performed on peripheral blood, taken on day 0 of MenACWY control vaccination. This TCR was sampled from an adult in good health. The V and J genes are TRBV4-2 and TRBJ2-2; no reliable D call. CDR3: CASSPRSDQREELFF. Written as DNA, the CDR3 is TGTGCCAGCAGCCCCCGTTCAGACCAGCGTGAGGAGCTGTTTTTT.